A single sample is the source of the 16 T cell receptor beta chains below, sequenced in a study of technical replicates of blood from several donors. Produced via immunoSEQ multiplex PCR; TCRdb's table is partial and in-frame only. Of more than 65,000 clones detected, roughly 90% appear once; the ten largest clones hold 0.41%. The material sequenced was T cells isolated from PBMCs. These receptors all stem from a human donor in good health.

V gene TRBV5-1 combines with J gene TRBJ2-1; TRBD2 is a possible D gene (5 bases). V lost 3 bases, J lost 8 bases, and 12 bases lay in between. The CDR3 consists of 13 residues. From germline, CDR1 is SGHRS and CDR2 YFSETQ. CDR3 sequence: CASSSGSGYEQFF. The DNA for the CDR3 is TGCGCCAGCAGCTCGGGGAGCGGATATGAGCAGTTCTTC. The whole variable domain, filled in from reference TRBV5-1 and TRBJ2-1, reads KAGVTQTPRYLIKTRGQQVTLSCSPISGHRSVSWYQQTPGQGLQFLFEYFSETQRNKGNFPGRFSGRQFSNSRSEMNVSTLELGDSALYLCASSSGSGYEQFFGPGTRLTVL.

This chain uses TRBV9 with TRBJ2-7; TRBD2 matches at 7 bases. V was pared by 0 bases and J by 2 bases, with 5 bases of the junction left unmatched. From germline, CDR1 is SGDLS and CDR2 YYNGEE. This CDR3 spans 15 amino acids. CDR3 residues: CASSVEAGAPYEQYF. CDR3 in DNA: TGTGCCAGCAGCGTAGAGGCGGGAGCTCCCTACGAGCAGTACTTC. The full variable domain, rest sourced from reference TRBV9 and TRBJ2-7, is DSGVTQTPKHLITATGQRVTLRCSPRSGDLSVYWYQQSLDQGLQFLIQYYNGEERAKGNILERFSAQQFPDLHSELNLSSLELGDSALYFCASSVEAGAPYEQYFGPGTRLTVT.

This rearrangement joins TRBV13 to TRBJ2-1; D unresolved. The germline V gene encodes CDR1 PRHDT and CDR2 FYEKMQ (reference sequence). V lost 5 bases to trimming and J lost 3 bases, with 5 bases between them. The CDR3 has 12 residues. CDR3 bases: TGTGCCAGCAGCCTCAGCTACAATGAGCAGTTCTTC. Translation: CASSLSYNEQFF.

The chain combines TRBV6-6 with TRBJ2-3, with 9 bases that match TRBD1. Germline-derived CDR1 and CDR2 are MNHNY and SVGAGI (reference sequence). CDR3 length: 16 amino acids. V shed 5 bases, J shed 2 bases, and the junction held 8 bases outside the gene matches. Written as DNA, the CDR3 is TGTGCCAGCAGTCAACAGGGGGCGCGTTACACAGATACGCAGTATTTT. Amino acid sequence: CASSQQGARYTDTQYF.

The chain has TRBV5-4 and TRBJ2-1; a possible D gene is TRBD2 (6 bases). The CDR3 runs 15 residues. Between the trimmed V and J ends, which lost 2 bases and 3 bases, there was a span of 12 bases. Germline V CDR1 and CDR2: SGHNT, YYREEE (reference sequence). This chain's CDR3 is CASSLIGSNYNEQFF. CDR3 bases: TGTGCCAGCAGCTTAATCGGGAGTAACTACAATGAGCAGTTCTTC.

The chain links TRBV27 to TRBJ1-2, with 8 bases matching TRBD1. The CDR3 runs 17 residues. V shed 2 bases, J shed 4 bases, and the junction held 12 bases outside the gene matches. The germline gives CDR1 MNHEY, CDR2 SMNVEV (reference sequence). CDR3 nucleotide sequence: TGTGCCAGCAGTTTACTGCAGGGGGCACAGGGAAGCTATGGCTACACCTTC. It is translated as CASSLLQGAQGSYGYTF.

This clone was counted a few times. This chain joins TRBV14 and TRBJ1-4; TRBD1 aligns across 9 bases. Trimming took 4 bases from V and 7 from J; bases not matched to a gene: 10. CDR1 is SGHDN and CDR2 is FVKESK in the germline V gene. The CDR3 is 16 residues long. The CDR3 nucleotides read TGTGCCAGCAGCCCCCTCGGGGGGACAGGGCGTGAAAAACTGTTTTTT. As protein: CASSPLGGTGREKLFF. Full variable domain (rest looked up from reference TRBV14 and TRBJ1-4): EAGVTQFPSHSVIEKGQTVTLRCDPISGHDNLYWYRRVMGKEIKFLLHFVKESKQDESGMPNNRFLAERTGGTYSTLKVQPAELEDSGVYFCASSPLGGTGREKLFFGSGTQLSVL.

This chain connects TRBV5-1 to TRBJ1-1, with D perhaps matching TRBD1 (6 bases). The germline V gene has CDR1 SGHRS and CDR2 YFSETQ. Trimming pared 3 bases from V and 5 bases from J, leaving 17 bases between. CDR3 length: 15 residues. CDR3 bases: TGCGCCAGCAGCTCAAATACAGGGTCAGGGACTGAAGCTTTCTTT. Protein sequence: CASSSNTGSGTEAFF.

This chain connects TRBV29-1 to TRBJ1-3, with D possibly being TRBD1 (5 bases). Deletions cut 6 bases from V and 2 bases from J, with 11 bases between. From germline, CDR1 is SQVTM and CDR2 ANQGSEA. The CDR3 is 13 residues long. The CDR3 bases are TGCAGCGTGTTACAGGAAGCTGGAAACACCATATATTTT. Amino acids: CSVLQEAGNTIYF.

This chain uses TRBV11-3 with TRBJ2-3, with D unresolved. V was cut by 5 bases and J by 3 bases, with 9 bases left in between. The CDR3 totals 13 residues. Germline values: CDR1 SGHNT, CDR2 YENEEA. The chain's CDR3 is CASSRETTDTQYF. The CDR3 DNA follows: TGTGCCAGCAGCAGAGAGACTACAGATACGCAGTATTTT.

The genes are TRBV5-6 and TRBJ2-4, with 9 nucleotides matching TRBD1. CDR1 SGHDT and CDR2 YYEEEE come from the germline V gene. V lost 2 bases to trimming and J lost 1 base; unmatched junction nucleotides: 4. The CDR3 loop spans 16 amino acids. The CDR3 is CASSFPGTGAKNIQYF. The CDR3 DNA is TGTGCCAGCAGCTTCCCCGGGACAGGGGCCAAAAACATTCAGTACTTC.

The V and J genes are TRBV7-3 and TRBJ2-3; the D is unclear. CDR1 is SGHTA and CDR2 is FQGTGA in the germline V gene. This CDR3 comprises 15 residues. Trimming shortened V by 2 bases and J by 4 bases, and 13 bases separated the two germline ends. The CDR3 loop reads CASSLGALSPDTQYF. CDR3 DNA: TGTGCCAGCAGCTTAGGAGCCCTCAGCCCAGATACGCAGTATTTT.

About this clone itself: One junction end does not reproduce the germline sequence, and a read error may be involved. The CDR3: CASSLADRGDYGYTF. The CDR3, as DNA: TGTGCTAGCAGCTTAGCAGACAGGGGAGACTATGGCTACACCTTC. The rearrangement links TRBV7-7 to TRBJ1-2; the match to TRBD1 covers 8 bases. Looked up from germline, CDR1 is SSHAT and CDR2 is FNYEAQ (reference sequence). CDR3 length: 15 residues. The entire variable domain, with the rest obtained from reference TRBV7-7 and TRBJ1-2, is as follows: GAGVSQSPRYKVTKRGQDVTLRCDPISSHATLYWYQQALGQGPEFLTYFNYEAQPDKSGLPSDRFSAERPEGSISTLTIQRTEQRDSAMYRCASSLADRGDYGYTFGSGTRLTVV.

A single count supports this clone. The chain recombines TRBV10-3 with TRBJ1-1; D is perhaps TRBD1 (6 bases). V lost 4 bases and J lost 4, with 16 bases in between. CDR1 and CDR2 (germline): ENHRY, SYGVKD. This CDR3 has 15 amino acids. CDR3 amino acids: CAISGLDGQSTEAFF. CDR3 nucleotide sequence: TGTGCCATCAGTGGCCTCGACGGACAGTCCACTGAAGCTTTCTTT.

The rearrangement uses TRBV4-2 and TRBJ1-5; no firm D call. V was clipped by 4 bases and J by 0 bases, with 10 bases between them. The germline V gene has CDR1 LGHNA and CDR2 YNFKEQ. The CDR3 runs 15 residues. The CDR3 sequence is CASSPQVDSNQPQHF. CDR3 DNA sequence: TGTGCCAGCAGCCCCCAGGTGGATAGCAATCAGCCCCAGCATTTT.

The chain is built from TRBV28 and TRBJ1-1; TRBD1 might be the D (5 bases). CDR1 is MDHEN and CDR2 is SYDVKM in the germline V gene. The CDR3 covers 14 residues. V gave up 3 bases and J gave up 1 base, with 9 bases separating them. CDR3 DNA: TGTGCCAGCAGTTTCGAACAGGAGAACACTGAAGCTTTCTTT. Amino acid sequence: CASSFEQENTEAFF.